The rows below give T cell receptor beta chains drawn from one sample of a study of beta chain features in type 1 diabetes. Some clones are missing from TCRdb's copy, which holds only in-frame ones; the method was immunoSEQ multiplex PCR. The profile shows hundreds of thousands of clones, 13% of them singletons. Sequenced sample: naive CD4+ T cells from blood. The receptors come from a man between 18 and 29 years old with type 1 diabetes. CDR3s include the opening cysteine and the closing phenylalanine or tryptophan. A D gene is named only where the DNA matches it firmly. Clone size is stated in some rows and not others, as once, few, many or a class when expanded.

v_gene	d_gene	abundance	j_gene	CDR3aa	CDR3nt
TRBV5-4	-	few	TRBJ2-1	CASSPGTSRDNEQFF	TGTGCCAGCAGCCCCGGGACCTCGAGGGACAATGAGCAGTTCTTC
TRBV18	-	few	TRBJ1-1	CASSPVRGVTEAFF	TGTGCCAGCTCACCAGTCAGGGGAGTCACTGAAGCTTTCTTT
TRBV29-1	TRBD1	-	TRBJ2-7	CSVQDYMGQAMGYEQYF	TGCAGCGTGCAGGATTACATGGGACAGGCAATGGGCTACGAGCAGTACTTC
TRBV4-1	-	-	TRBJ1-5	CASSQGKGIRDRRWPQHF	TGCGCCAGCAGCCAAGGGAAAGGGATCCGGGACCGCCGTTGGCCCCAGCATTTT
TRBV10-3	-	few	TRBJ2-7	CAISESGDEQYF	TGTGCCATCAGTGAGTCCGGGGACGAGCAGTACTTC
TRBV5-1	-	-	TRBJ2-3	CASSLAIGGGPTDTQYF	TGCGCCAGCAGCTTGGCCATTGGGGGCGGACCCACAGATACGCAGTATTTT
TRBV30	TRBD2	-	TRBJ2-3	CAWERGGNPTQYF	TGTGCCTGGGAGCGGGGCGGCAACCCTACGCAGTATTTT
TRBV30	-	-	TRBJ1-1	CASARGSTEAFF	TGTGCCTCGGCCCGGGGTAGCACTGAAGCTTTCTTT
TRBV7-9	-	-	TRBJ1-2	CATVGGGDYGYTF	TGTGCCACAGTGGGTGGTGGGGACTATGGCTACACCTTC
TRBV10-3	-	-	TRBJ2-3	CAISQNDGGTDTQYF	TGTGCCATCAGTCAAAATGACGGGGGTACAGATACGCAGTATTTT
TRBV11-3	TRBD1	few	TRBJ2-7	CASRGQGISYEQYF	TGTGCCAGCAGAGGACAGGGGATTTCCTACGAGCAGTACTTC
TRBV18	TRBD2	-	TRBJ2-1	CASSGDGTSGASEQFF	TGTGCCAGCTCGGGGGACGGGACTAGCGGGGCCTCGGAGCAGTTCTTC
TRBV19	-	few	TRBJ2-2	CASSEGVTGELFF	TGTGCCAGTTCCGAGGGGGTCACCGGGGAGCTGTTTTTT
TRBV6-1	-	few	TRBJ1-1	CASSDLGATEAFF	TGTGCCAGCAGTGATCTGGGGGCCACTGAAGCTTTCTTT
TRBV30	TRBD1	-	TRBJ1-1	CAWRTGFSGTEAFF	TGTGCCTGGAGGACAGGGTTTTCGGGGACTGAAGCTTTCTTT
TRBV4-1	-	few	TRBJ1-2	CASSQESGGYTF	TGCGCCAGCAGCCAAGAATCGGGTGGCTACACCTTC
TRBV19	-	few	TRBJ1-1	CASDGDAQAFF	TGTGCCAGTGACGGAGACGCTCAAGCTTTCTTT
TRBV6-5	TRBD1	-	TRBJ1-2	CASSSHGQGAYGYTF	TGTGCCAGCAGTTCACACGGACAGGGGGCGTACGGCTACACCTTC
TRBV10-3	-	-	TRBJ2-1	CAITTNRDSYNEQFF	TGTGCCATCACCACAAACAGGGACTCCTACAATGAGCAGTTCTTC
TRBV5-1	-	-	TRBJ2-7	CASSLAAPRGEQYF	TGCGCCAGCAGCTTGGCCGCCCCCAGAGGCGAGCAGTACTTC
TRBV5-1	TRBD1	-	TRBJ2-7	CASSSGTGGFYEQYF	TGCGCCAGCAGCTCCGGGACAGGGGGCTTCTACGAGCAGTACTTC
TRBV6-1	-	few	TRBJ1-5	CASSAPSGKVNQPQHF	TGTGCCAGCAGTGCCCCTTCGGGAAAGGTCAATCAGCCCCAGCATTTT
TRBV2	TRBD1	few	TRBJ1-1	CASTRDVQGDTEAFF	TGTGCCAGCACCCGGGACGTCCAGGGGGACACTGAAGCTTTCTTT
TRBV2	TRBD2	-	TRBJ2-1	CARRTSGVNEQFF	TGTGCCAGAAGGACTAGCGGGGTCAATGAGCAGTTCTTC
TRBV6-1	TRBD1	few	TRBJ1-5	CASSELGQFNQPQHF	TGTGCCAGCAGTGAATTGGGACAGTTCAATCAGCCCCAGCATTTT
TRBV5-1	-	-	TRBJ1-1	CASSYKGNTEAFF	TGCGCCAGCAGCTACAAGGGGAACACTGAAGCTTTCTTT
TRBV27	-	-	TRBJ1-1	CASSLRPGNTEAFF	TGTGCCAGCAGTTTAAGACCCGGGAACACTGAAGCTTTCTTT
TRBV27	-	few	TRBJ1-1	CASSSPDRFEAFF	TGTGCCAGCAGTTCCCCGGACAGATTCGAAGCTTTCTTT
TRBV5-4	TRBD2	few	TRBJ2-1	CASSSRPGLASSEQFF	TGTGCCAGCAGCTCGAGACCGGGACTAGCGTCCAGCGAGCAGTTCTTC
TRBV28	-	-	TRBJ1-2	CASSLPTGNYGYTF	TGTGCCAGCAGTTTACCCACAGGGAACTATGGCTACACCTTC
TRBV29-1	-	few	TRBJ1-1	CSVDVGVRVTEAFF	TGCAGCGTTGATGTCGGGGTTCGCGTTACTGAAGCTTTCTTT
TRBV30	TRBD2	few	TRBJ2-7	CAWKIAGGIEQYF	TGTGCCTGGAAAATAGCGGGGGGCATCGAGCAGTACTTC
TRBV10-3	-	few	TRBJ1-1	CAIRPVGGDTEAFF	TGTGCCATCAGACCGGTCGGAGGGGACACTGAAGCTTTCTTT
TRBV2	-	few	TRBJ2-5	CASRTLGGGQETQYF	TGTGCCAGCAGGACCCTAGGCGGCGGCCAAGAGACCCAGTACTTC
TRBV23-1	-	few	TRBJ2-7	CASSDYTTGTKTYEQYF	TGCGCCAGCAGTGATTACACCACCGGGACAAAAACCTACGAGCAGTACTTC
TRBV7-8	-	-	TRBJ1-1	CASSLARLNTEAFF	TGTGCCAGCAGCTTAGCGCGTTTGAACACTGAAGCTTTCTTT
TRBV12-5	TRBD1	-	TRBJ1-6	CASGMGQGDVSSPLHF	TGTGCTAGTGGTATGGGACAGGGGGACGTTAGTTCACCCCTCCACTTT
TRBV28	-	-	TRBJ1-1	CASSPDGLPTEAFF	TGTGCCAGCAGTCCGGACGGGTTACCAACCGAAGCTTTCTTT
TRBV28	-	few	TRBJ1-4	CASSSSGTGHSEKLFF	TGTGCCAGCAGTTCTTCCGGGACGGGCCATAGTGAAAAACTGTTTTTT
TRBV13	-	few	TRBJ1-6	CASSRRDSSYNSPLHF	TGTGCCAGCAGCCGCAGGGATAGCTCCTATAATTCACCCCTCCACTTT
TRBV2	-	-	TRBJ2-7	CASDTGDEQYF	TGTGCCAGCGATACAGGTGACGAGCAGTACTTC
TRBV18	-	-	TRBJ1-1	CASSPQRGQPNTEAFF	TGTGCCAGCTCACCACAGAGAGGACAGCCGAACACTGAAGCTTTCTTT
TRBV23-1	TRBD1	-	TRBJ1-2	CASMGGNRGCYGYTF	TGCGCCAGCATGGGGGGAAACAGGGGTTGCTATGGCTACACCTTC
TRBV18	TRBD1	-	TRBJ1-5	CASSPLQTGKSNQPQHF	TGTGCCAGCTCACCTTTGCAGACAGGGAAAAGCAATCAGCCCCAGCATTTT
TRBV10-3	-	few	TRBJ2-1	CAISGVAYNEQFF	TGTGCCATCAGTGGAGTAGCCTACAATGAGCAGTTCTTC
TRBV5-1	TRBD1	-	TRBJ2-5	CASSGTGLGGETQYF	TGCGCCAGCAGCGGGACAGGTCTCGGAGGAGAGACCCAGTACTTC
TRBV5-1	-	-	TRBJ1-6	CASSFHLLNNSPLHF	TGCGCCAGCAGCTTCCACCTCCTTAATAATTCACCCCTCCACTTT
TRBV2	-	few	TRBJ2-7	CASSTNQGPYEQYF	TGTGCCAGCAGCACGAACCAAGGTCCGTACGAGCAGTACTTC